The rows below give T cell receptor beta chains drawn from one sample of a study of cytomegalovirus exposure and HLA in healthy donors. Method: immunoSEQ multiplex PCR; TCRdb's copy keeps in-frame clones and lacks some. The table includes roughly 190,000 clones, roughly 79% detected once. The material sequenced was PBMCs. The receptors originated from a woman aged 25 to 39 in good health and CMV-seropositive. CDR3s leave out the opening cysteine and the closing phenylalanine or tryptophan.

CDR3aa	v_gene	j_gene
ASSATGGGVNTGELF	TRBV6-1	TRBJ2-2
ASSVVLAGGGQETQY	TRBV9	TRBJ2-5
ASDRSTNTGELF	TRBV10-1	TRBJ2-2
ASSKPGQGANGYT	TRBV6-1	TRBJ1-2
ASSRTGGVDGYT	TRBV18	TRBJ1-2
ASSSRDRGFPLH	TRBV5-1	TRBJ1-6
ASSPFYRTESYEQY	TRBV27	TRBJ2-7
ASSYYYEQY	TRBV7-2	TRBJ2-7
ASSPQGAWTDTQY	TRBV6-1	TRBJ2-3
ATRRGNYGYT	TRBV19	TRBJ1-2
ASNPGAAGNTIY	TRBV2	TRBJ1-3
ASSWDRGGTEAF	TRBV6-6	TRBJ1-1
ASSYSGGTYEQY	TRBV6-5	TRBJ2-7
ASSLEAGLANVLT	TRBV7-2	TRBJ2-6
ASSSGQGVTNEQF	TRBV5-4	TRBJ2-1
ASSRDRLNQPQH	TRBV28	TRBJ1-5